The T cell receptor beta chain described here comes from a study of cytomegalovirus exposure and HLA in healthy donors. PCR used 60 Vbeta primers and 13 Jbeta primers. This table comes from immunoSEQ multiplex PCR, and its TCRdb copy is limited to in-frame clones, with some not included. This sample carries 90,000 to 120,000 clones, roughly 73% of them seen once, and the ten largest clones take roughly 8%. Findings of the study overall: No immune exposure information besides CMV serostatus was available.

V was shortened by 3 bases and J by 2 bases, with 9 bases between the two germline ends. Germline V gives CDR1 SGHRS, CDR2 YFSETQ. This CDR3 comprises 15 residues. About this clone: Its antigen is still unknown.

Sequenced input: PBMCs. This TCR was sampled from a man aged 30-40 years in good health and CMV-seronegative. The chain employs TRBV5-1 and TRBJ2-6, with D possibly TRBD2 on 6 matching bases. The CDR3 DNA follows: TGCGCCAGCAGCTGGAGGGGACCTGGGGCCAACGTCCTGACTTTC. Translating it yields CASSWRGPGANVLTF.